The T cell receptor beta chain under discussion was sequenced for a study of blood T cell repertoires in COVID-19. On the study more broadly: The United States, Italy and Spain were the sources of the acute and convalescent COVID-19 samples.

The repertoire was sequenced with immunoSEQ multiplex PCR; TCRdb's copy has only in-frame clones and lacks some. The repertoire consists of over 250,000 clones, with approximately 86% occurring once and the leading ten covering around 9.5%. V dropped 6 bases and J dropped 2 bases, with 16 bases sitting between them. CDR3 length equals 15 residues. Germline CDR1 and CDR2: MNHEY and SMNVEV (reference sequence). The receptor was derived from a middle-aged man who had recovered from COVID-19. The sample was peripheral blood. This chain connects TRBV27 to TRBJ1-1; D is perhaps TRBD1 (6 bases). DNA for the CDR3: TGTGCCAGCAGGACAGACAGGTTAGTCAACACTGAAGCTTTCTTT. This translates into CASRTDRLVNTEAFF.